This T cell receptor (beta chain) is drawn from a study of blood T cell repertoires in COVID-19. Study at large: In each case, the material was cDNA or gDNA derived from T cells, B-cell-depleted T cells, or PBMCs.

Assay used: immunoSEQ multiplex PCR; TCRdb lists only in-frame clones, some missing. Here the sample spans 250,000 to 300,000 clones, 75% to 90% being singletons. Germline values: CDR1 MGHRA, CDR2 YSYEKL. Trimming removed 1 base from V and 8 bases from J, with 8 bases in between. This CDR3 region has 12 residues. The V and J genes are TRBV4-1 and TRBJ1-1; D remains unclear. This TCR derives from a woman aged 50 to 60 with COVID-19, enrolled during active disease. Sequencing input: peripheral blood. DNA for the CDR3: TGCGCCAGCAGCCAAGGAATCGGGGAAGCTTTCTTT. This codes for CASSQGIGEAFF.